This TCR beta chain was found in a study of monozygotic twins with inflammatory bowel disease. The CDR3 totals 15 residues. TCRdb re-analyzed the 5' RACE reads; it lists each CDR3 protein once, without DNA. This repertoire includes 80,000 or so distinct CDR3 sequences. This receptor was taken from a human donor with ulcerative colitis or Crohn's disease, or a healthy co-twin of an affected twin (not recorded which). Input material: blood. The V call is TRBV12-3 or TRBV12-4, the J call TRBJ2-1; TCRdb lists TRBD2, though no DNA is available to test this call. This CDR3 reads CASSSGTSGPNEQFF.